A selection of T cell receptor beta chains follows, all from one sample in a study of blood T cells in healthy people across ages. TCRdb ran MiXCR on the 5' RACE reads and lists one entry per CDR3 protein. The sample holds 1.5 million to 2 million distinct CDR3 sequences, 28% seen once. Sequencing input: blood. These receptors originate from a woman aged 25 to 39 in good health. Each CDR3 is given with its conserved first and last residue. Rows give clone size only sometimes, using once, few, many, or a class for an expanded clone.

j_call: TRBJ1-2
v_call: TRBV18
clone_size: .
cdr3_aa: CVSSLIFGQSSNYGYTF

j_call: TRBJ2-3
v_call: TRBV4-1
clone_size: .
cdr3_aa: CASSQEGSTSANTDTQYF

j_call: TRBJ1-4
v_call: TRBV12-3/TRBV12-4
clone_size: .
cdr3_aa: CASTLDNGLNEKLFF

j_call: TRBJ2-5
v_call: TRBV2
clone_size: .
cdr3_aa: CASRADRGKTQYF

j_call: TRBJ2-1
v_call: TRBV20-1
clone_size: .
cdr3_aa: CSATDGGGSRQFF

j_call: TRBJ2-7
v_call: TRBV9
clone_size: few
cdr3_aa: CASSVAAASSYEQYF

j_call: TRBJ2-1
v_call: TRBV7-2
clone_size: .
cdr3_aa: CAGSLGLADNKQFF

j_call: TRBJ2-1
v_call: TRBV20-1
clone_size: few
cdr3_aa: CSAIRGAGGYNEQFF

j_call: TRBJ2-7
v_call: TRBV12-3/TRBV12-4
clone_size: .
cdr3_aa: CASSLIRGTYEQYF

j_call: TRBJ1-1
v_call: TRBV5-1
clone_size: many
cdr3_aa: CASSWTGENTEAFF

j_call: TRBJ1-6
v_call: TRBV18
clone_size: few
cdr3_aa: CASSPEGQGLSPLHF

j_call: TRBJ1-1
v_call: TRBV20-1
clone_size: few
cdr3_aa: CSAILEPQGFF

j_call: TRBJ2-3
v_call: TRBV7-2
clone_size: .
cdr3_aa: CASSLSGTRRLADTQYF

j_call: TRBJ2-2
v_call: TRBV7-2
clone_size: .
cdr3_aa: CASSSRTGGELFF

j_call: TRBJ1-1
v_call: TRBV7-2
clone_size: .
cdr3_aa: CASSLVNGNEAFF

j_call: TRBJ2-1
v_call: TRBV12-3/TRBV12-4
clone_size: many
cdr3_aa: CASSLGTSGSHEQFF

j_call: TRBJ1-2
v_call: TRBV7-9
clone_size: .
cdr3_aa: CASSSRGTGRGGYTF

j_call: TRBJ2-3
v_call: TRBV5-6
clone_size: once
cdr3_aa: CASSPGGGSLADTQYF

j_call: TRBJ2-7
v_call: TRBV10-3
clone_size: many
cdr3_aa: CATTSGSSEQYF

j_call: TRBJ2-3
v_call: TRBV7-2
clone_size: once
cdr3_aa: CANSFLAGVISLSTDTQYF